The 18 T cell receptor beta chains below all came from one sample that was sequenced in a study of post-analysis software for immune sequencing data. No antigen is known for these receptors. The TCR beta cDNA libraries carried unique molecular identifiers. MiXCR, applied by TCRdb to the PCR reads, yields one record per CDR3 protein. The repertoire holds hundreds of thousands of distinct CDR3 sequences, with 25% to 30% as singletons. General observations from the study: When patients were compared with controls, 4 or 5 TRBV segments were more frequent, TRBV5-6, TRBV5-1 and TRBV20-1 among them.

The sample was blood. Receptors originate from a girl aged 10-17 years with multiple sclerosis.

The chain uses TRBV7-2 and TRBJ2-1; a weak D match, TRBD2 (5 bases). Looked up from germline, CDR1 is SGHTA and CDR2 is FQGNSA. This CDR3 has 18 amino acids. Trimming left V 5 bases short and J 8 bases short, with 28 bases between. DNA of the CDR3: TGTGCCAGCAGCCCGAGGGTTTTAGGATTTGGTTCCGGCCATGAGCAGTTCTTC. Protein: CASSPRVLGFGSGHEQFF.

This clonotype was seen a handful of times. V gene TRBV6-1 combines with J gene TRBJ2-6, with 7 bases aligning to TRBD1. V trimming: 8 bases; J trimming: 0 bases; junction bases outside the gene matches: 13. The CDR3 is 18 residues long. Germline CDR1 MNHNS, CDR2 SASEGT. The CDR3 region has the DNA TGTGCCAGCGGAACAGTTGGACAGGCGCTCTCTGGGGCCAACGTCCTGACTTTC. It encodes CASGTVGQALSGANVLTF.

On this clonotype: A much larger clonotype is one base distant, so this may be a read error. The rearrangement uses TRBV29-1 and TRBJ2-7; D is ambiguous. V lost 5 bases and J lost 2, with 16 bases in between. CDR3 length: 14 residues. Germline CDR1 is SQVTM and CDR2 is ANQGSEA. CDR3 coding DNA: TGCAGCGTTAAATCAGGATTGTCAACCTACGAGCAGTACTTC. Its translation is CSVKSGLSTYEQYF.

This clonotype was seen a handful of times. V gene TRBV20-1 combines with J gene TRBJ2-7, with TRBD1 matching 7 bases. Unmatched junction bases numbered 5, after V lost 0 bases and J lost 3 bases. This CDR3 is built from 14 residues. CDR1 and CDR2 from the germline V gene are DFQATT and SNEGSKA (reference sequence). CDR3 in amino acids: CSARDGHRGYEQYF. The CDR3 DNA follows: TGCAGTGCTAGAGATGGTCACAGGGGCTACGAGCAGTACTTC.

The J gene is TRBJ1-6, the V gene TRBV4-3; D may be TRBD1 (6 bases). Germline CDR1 reads LGHNA; CDR2 reads YSLEER. Trimming removed 0 bases at V and 7 bases at J, with 13 bases between. This CDR3 region has 16 residues. The CDR3, as DNA: TGCGCCAGCAGCCAAGAAACAGGGTGGGGGAATTCACCCCTCCACTTT. Translated: CASSQETGWGNSPLHF.

This chain uses TRBV6-5 with TRBJ1-1; 7 nucleotides match TRBD1. The length of the CDR3 is 15 residues. Germline V lookup: CDR1 MNHEY, CDR2 SVGAGI. V was clipped by 7 bases and J by 3 bases; unmatched bases: 11. For the CDR3, the DNA is TGTGCCAGCAAAAAGACAGGGAAACCCGACACTGAAGCTTTCTTT. Protein product: CASKKTGKPDTEAFF.

This clonotype turned up a few times. The V and J genes are TRBV1 and TRBJ2-1; the D segment call TRBD2 is taken from the table without a DNA check. TRBV1 is a known pseudogene. There are 14 residues in the CDR3. Here the CDR3 DNA reads TGCACCAGCAGCCGTCGGGACGAGTACAATGAGCAGTTCTTC. Protein product: CTSSRRDEYNEQFF.

The chain is built from TRBV24-1 and TRBJ2-3, with 8 bases lining up with TRBD1. Unmatched junction bases numbered 7, after V lost 5 bases and J lost 4 bases. Germline V gene sequence: CDR1 KGHDR, CDR2 SFDVKD. The CDR3 has 15 amino acids. The CDR3 region has the DNA TGTGCCACCAGTGCTCCAGGGGGCTCGGCAGATACGCAGTATTTT. It translates to CATSAPGGSADTQYF.

This clonotype has at least ten counts. V gene TRBV27 combines with J gene TRBJ2-6, with a weak D call TRBD2 (5 bases). The CDR3 has 14 residues. The V gene's germline CDR1 is MNHEY and CDR2 SMNVEV (reference sequence). Between the trimmed V and J ends, which lost 4 bases and 3 bases, there was a span of 7 bases. The CDR3 is CASSSSGGANVLTF. Here the CDR3 DNA reads TGTGCCAGCAGTTCCAGCGGTGGGGCCAACGTCCTGACTTTC.

The V and J genes are TRBV20-1 and TRBJ2-5, with D perhaps TRBD1 or TRBD2 (5 bases each). The germline V gene encodes CDR1 DFQATT and CDR2 SNEGSKA (reference sequence). There are 14 residues in the CDR3. V gave up 3 bases and J gave up 0 bases, with 11 bases separating them. The CDR3 spells CSASVGTYQETQYF. The CDR3 nucleotides are TGCAGTGCTAGCGTCGGGACGTACCAAGAGACCCAGTACTTC.

The J gene is TRBJ2-1, the V gene TRBV24-1, with D possibly TRBD2 on 6 matching bases. Germline-derived CDR1 and CDR2 are KGHDR and SFDVKD. V shed 2 bases and J shed 9 bases, with 19 bases lying between them. CDR3 length: 16 amino acids. The chain's CDR3 is CATSDWGDQSGGEQFF. Here the CDR3 DNA reads TGTGCCACCAGTGATTGGGGGGACCAAAGTGGTGGTGAGCAGTTCTTC.

This clonotype appeared a few times. The V and J genes are TRBV15 and TRBJ2-1; 15 bases line up with TRBD2. Germline CDR1 reads LNHNV; CDR2 reads YYDKDF (reference sequence). CDR3 length equals 17 residues. Trimming took 1 base from V and 6 from J; bases not matched to a gene: 4. CDR3 sequence: CATSRGTSGRASNEQFF. DNA of the CDR3: TGTGCCACCAGCAGAGGGACTAGCGGGAGGGCCTCCAATGAGCAGTTCTTC.

V is TRBV7-9 and J is TRBJ1-1, with TRBD1 matching 7 bases. The CDR3 has 15 amino acids. CDR1 is SEHNR, CDR2 FQNEAQ, per germline (reference sequence). V lost 4 bases to trimming and J lost 1 base; unmatched junction nucleotides: 6. The CDR3 loop reads CASSSFRDRNTEAFF. The CDR3 DNA reads as TGTGCCAGCAGCTCTTTCCGGGACAGGAACACTGAAGCTTTCTTT.

V is TRBV29-1 and J is TRBJ2-7; TRBD1 might be the D (6 bases). In germline, CDR1 is SQVTM, CDR2 ANQGSEA. The CDR3 consists of 12 residues. V dropped 8 bases and J dropped 3 bases, with 14 bases sitting between them. The CDR3 is CSIGDISYEQYF. CDR3 bases: TGCAGCATTGGGGACATCAGCTACGAGCAGTACTTC.

The gene calls are TRBV20-1 and TRBJ2-5; 10 nucleotides agree with TRBD1. The CDR3 sequence is 14 residues long. V lost 4 bases, J lost 9 bases, and 11 bases stayed unmatched. Germline values: CDR1 DFQATT, CDR2 SNEGSKA (reference sequence). The CDR3 sequence: CSANSGQGVTAQYF. The DNA for the CDR3 is TGCAGTGCTAACTCTGGACAGGGGGTTACGGCCCAGTACTTC.

The chain carries TRBV12-3 or TRBV12-4 and TRBJ2-7; 9 bases match TRBD1. Unmatched junction bases numbered 7, after V lost 3 bases and J lost 7 bases. The CDR3 has 14 residues. CDR3 DNA: TGTGCCAGCAGTTTTACAGGGGGCCGGCGGGAGCAGTACTTC. Encoded protein: CASSFTGGRREQYF.

This clonotype was picked up a small number of times. The chain has TRBV18 and TRBJ2-1; the match to TRBD2 covers 10 bases. There are 17 residues in the CDR3. Unmatched junction bases numbered 11, after V lost 3 bases and J lost 6 bases. Germline V gene lookup returns CDR1 KGHSH and CDR2 LQKENI. CDR3 in amino acids: CASSPLPPGLALNEQFF. The DNA of the CDR3 is TGTGCCAGCTCACCCCTTCCGCCGGGACTAGCGCTCAATGAGCAGTTCTTC.

The chain uses TRBV4-3 and TRBJ2-5; D is undetermined. The V and J ends lost 1 base and 4 bases respectively, with 16 bases between them. Germline lookup yields CDR1 LGHNA and CDR2 YSLEER. CDR3 length: 16 residues. The CDR3 here is CASSQVSASKGETQYF. The DNA for the CDR3 is TGCGCCAGCAGCCAAGTATCGGCTAGTAAGGGAGAGACCCAGTACTTC.